Listed below are T cell receptor beta chains from one sample, sequenced in a study of graft-versus-host responses after intestinal transplantation. Their antigens are not known. Sequencing was performed with immunoSEQ multiplex PCR; in TCRdb, only in-frame clones are kept and a portion is missing. The sample shows approximately 46,000 clones, 70% to 85% of them seen only once. Sequencing used unstimulated CD4+ T cells sorted from spleen or lymph node cells, obtained before transplant. These receptors were obtained from a human donor who was the organ donor for an intestinal transplant. The conserved cysteine and the conserved F or W are not part of the CDR3 here. The D gene is left open where the match is weak. Only some rows state a clone size, as once, few, many or a class for expanded clones.

D	V	J	size	CDR3
NA	TRBV19	TRBJ1-6	NA	ASGSSYNSPLH
TRBD2	TRBV7-2	TRBJ2-1	NA	ASRIAGGNNEQF
TRBD2	TRBV10-1	TRBJ2-7	few	ASSEWLAGGVQY
TRBD2	TRBV27	TRBJ2-7	NA	ASSLKSQAGPTNYEQY
TRBD1	TRBV18	TRBJ2-1	NA	ASSAGTVYNEQF
TRBD1	TRBV5-3	TRBJ2-2	few	ARSFGRGLEELF
TRBD1	TRBV9	TRBJ2-1	NA	ASSVDGTGGPQRPDEQF
TRBD1	TRBV4-3	TRBJ2-7	NA	ASSQNKHGTARSLQY
TRBD2	TRBV7-9	TRBJ2-7	NA	ASSLTSGRYYEQY
TRBD2	TRBV6-5	TRBJ2-7	NA	ASSLIAGDRYEQY
TRBD2	TRBV5-4	TRBJ2-3	NA	ASSAGRGLAGGDTQY
TRBD1	TRBV11-3	TRBJ1-2	NA	ASSSARGDSYGYT
NA	TRBV10-2	TRBJ2-7	NA	ASSSFGRYEQY
TRBD1	TRBV6-5	TRBJ2-7	NA	ASSYGPGQGYEQY
NA	TRBV7-2	TRBJ2-7	NA	VSSLGNTYEQY
TRBD1	TRBV7-8	TRBJ2-5	NA	ASSPDRTGKRQETQY
NA	TRBV11-3	TRBJ2-1	NA	ASSLILASSYNEQF
TRBD1	TRBV4-1	TRBJ2-7	NA	ASSQGDRGSYEQY
NA	TRBV13	TRBJ2-1	NA	ASQGGASTYNEQF
TRBD1	TRBV5-4	TRBJ1-5	NA	ASSSGGQVDQPQH
NA	TRBV5-1	TRBJ2-1	NA	ASSPTPLGNEQF
TRBD1	TRBV19	TRBJ2-3	NA	ASSIPGQGQADTQY
TRBD1	TRBV30	TRBJ2-7	NA	ALGQGSSYEQY
NA	TRBV7-6	TRBJ1-2	NA	ASSLAQGFYGYT
NA	TRBV4-2	TRBJ1-2	once	ASSQTREGGAGYGYT